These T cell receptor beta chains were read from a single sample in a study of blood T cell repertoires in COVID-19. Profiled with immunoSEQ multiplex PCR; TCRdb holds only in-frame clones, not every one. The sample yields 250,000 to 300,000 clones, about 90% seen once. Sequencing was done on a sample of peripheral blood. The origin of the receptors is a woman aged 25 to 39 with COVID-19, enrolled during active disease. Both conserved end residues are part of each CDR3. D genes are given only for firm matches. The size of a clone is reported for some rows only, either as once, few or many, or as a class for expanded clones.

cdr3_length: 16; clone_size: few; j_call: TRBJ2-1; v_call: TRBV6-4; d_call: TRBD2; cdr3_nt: TGTGCCAGCAGTGTTGAACCTAGCGGGAGCTATAGTGAGCAGTTCTTC; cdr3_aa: CASSVEPSGSYSEQFF
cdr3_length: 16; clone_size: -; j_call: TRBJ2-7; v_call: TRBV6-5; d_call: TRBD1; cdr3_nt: TGTGCCAGCAGTTACCGTAAAGGGACAGTATCCTACGAGCAGTACTTC; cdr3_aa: CASSYRKGTVSYEQYF
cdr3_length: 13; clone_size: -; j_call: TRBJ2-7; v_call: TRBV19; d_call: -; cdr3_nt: TGTGCCAGTAGCGTGACCAAAGGCGGCGAGCAGTACTTC; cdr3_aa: CASSVTKGGEQYF
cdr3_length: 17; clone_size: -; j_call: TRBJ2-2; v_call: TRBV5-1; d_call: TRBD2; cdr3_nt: TGCGCCAGCAGCTTCCCTAGCGGGAGAGGGGGAACCGGGGAGCTGTTTTTT; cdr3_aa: CASSFPSGRGGTGELFF
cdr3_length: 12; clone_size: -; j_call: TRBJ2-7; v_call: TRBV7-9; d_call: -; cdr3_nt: TGTGCCAGCAGCCCAGGGATCAACGAGCAGTACTTC; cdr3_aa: CASSPGINEQYF
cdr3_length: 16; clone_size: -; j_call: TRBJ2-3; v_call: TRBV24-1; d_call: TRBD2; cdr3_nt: TGTGCCACCAGTGATACTAGCGGGTTCTCCTTCAATACGCAGTATTTT; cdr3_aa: CATSDTSGFSFNTQYF
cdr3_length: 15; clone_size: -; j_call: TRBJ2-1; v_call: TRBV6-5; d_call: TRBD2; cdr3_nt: TGTGCCAACAGGGTAAGCGGGAGCCCCTACAATGAGCAGTTCTTC; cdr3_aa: CANRVSGSPYNEQFF
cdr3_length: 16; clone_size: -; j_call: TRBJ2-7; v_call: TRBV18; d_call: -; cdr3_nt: TGTGCCAGCTCACCGCTACCCGGGACAAGGCCTTTCGAGCAGTACTTC; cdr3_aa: CASSPLPGTRPFEQYF
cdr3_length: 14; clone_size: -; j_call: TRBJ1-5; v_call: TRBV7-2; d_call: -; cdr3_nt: TGTGCCAGCAGCTTATACAGGGAAAACCAGCCCCAGCATTTT; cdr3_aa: CASSLYRENQPQHF
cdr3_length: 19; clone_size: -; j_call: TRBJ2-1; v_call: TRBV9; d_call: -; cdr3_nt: TGTGCCAGCAGCGTAGGGATTGGGGCAGGGGTCGGCCCCTACAATGAGCAGTTCTTC; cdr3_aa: CASSVGIGAGVGPYNEQFF
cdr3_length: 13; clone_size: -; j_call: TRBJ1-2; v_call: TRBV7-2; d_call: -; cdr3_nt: TGTGCCAGCAGCCCTGGACATCTCGGTGGCTACACCTTC; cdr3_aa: CASSPGHLGGYTF
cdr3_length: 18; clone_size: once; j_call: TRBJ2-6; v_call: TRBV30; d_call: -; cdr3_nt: TGTGCCTGGAGTTCCCCCGGGGAGGGGGTCTTAGGGGCCAACGTCCTGACTTTC; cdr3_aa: CAWSSPGEGVLGANVLTF
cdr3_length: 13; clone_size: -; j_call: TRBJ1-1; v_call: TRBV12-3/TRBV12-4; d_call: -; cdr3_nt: TGTGCCAGCAGCCCCACAGGGAACACTGAAGCTTTCTTT; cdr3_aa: CASSPTGNTEAFF
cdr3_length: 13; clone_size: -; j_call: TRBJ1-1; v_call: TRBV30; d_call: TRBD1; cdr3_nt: TGTGCCTACCGACAGGGGGGTTACACTGAAGCTTTCTTT; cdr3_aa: CAYRQGGYTEAFF
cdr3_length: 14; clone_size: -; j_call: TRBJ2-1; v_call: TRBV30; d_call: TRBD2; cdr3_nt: TGTGCCTGTTCAGCGGGACTGGGCTCGGGTGAGCAGTTCTTC; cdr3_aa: CACSAGLGSGEQFF
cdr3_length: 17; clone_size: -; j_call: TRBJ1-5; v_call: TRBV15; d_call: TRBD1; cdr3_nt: TGTGCCACCAGCAGAGTCGGACAGGGAGTCTCCAATCAGCCCCAGCATTTT; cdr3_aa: CATSRVGQGVSNQPQHF
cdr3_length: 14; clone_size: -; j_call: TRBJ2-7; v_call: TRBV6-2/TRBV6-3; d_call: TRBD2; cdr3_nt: TGTGCCAGCAGTGGGACTAGCGGCAACTACGAGCAGTACTTC; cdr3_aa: CASSGTSGNYEQYF
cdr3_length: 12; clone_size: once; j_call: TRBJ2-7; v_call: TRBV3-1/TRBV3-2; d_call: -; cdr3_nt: TGTGCCAGCAGTCCTAATTTCTACGAGCAGTACTTC; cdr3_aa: CASSPNFYEQYF
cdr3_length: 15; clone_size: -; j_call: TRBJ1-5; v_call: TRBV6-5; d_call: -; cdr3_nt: TGTGCCAGCAGAAGAGTGCTGTCTAACTATCAGCCCCAGCATTTT; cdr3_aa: CASRRVLSNYQPQHF
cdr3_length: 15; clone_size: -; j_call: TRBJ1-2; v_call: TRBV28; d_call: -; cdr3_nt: TGTGCCAGCAGTTTCCCCAGTAGACTTAACTATGGCTACACCTTC; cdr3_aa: CASSFPSRLNYGYTF
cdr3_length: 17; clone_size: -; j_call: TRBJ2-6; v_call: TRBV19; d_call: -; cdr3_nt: TGTGCCAGTAGTATAGATCGCGGGGGCGGTGGGGCCAACGTCCTGACTTTC; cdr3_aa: CASSIDRGGGGANVLTF
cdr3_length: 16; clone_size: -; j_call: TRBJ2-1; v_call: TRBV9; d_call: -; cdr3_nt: TGTGCCAGCAGCCTCACCGACAAGAATTTCCGAAATGAGCAGTTCTTC; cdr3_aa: CASSLTDKNFRNEQFF
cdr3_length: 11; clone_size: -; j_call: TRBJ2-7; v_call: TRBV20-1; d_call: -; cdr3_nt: TGCAGTGCTAGAGGCGTCTACGAGCAGTACTTC; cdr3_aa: CSARGVYEQYF
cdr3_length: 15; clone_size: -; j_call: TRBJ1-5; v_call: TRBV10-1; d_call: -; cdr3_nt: TGCGCCAGCAGTGAGGGTCTATATAGCAATCAGCCCCAGCATTTT; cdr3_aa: CASSEGLYSNQPQHF
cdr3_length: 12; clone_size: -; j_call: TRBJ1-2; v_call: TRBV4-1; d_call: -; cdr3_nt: TGCGCCAGCAGCCAAGATTGGCATGGCTACACCTTC; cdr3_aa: CASSQDWHGYTF
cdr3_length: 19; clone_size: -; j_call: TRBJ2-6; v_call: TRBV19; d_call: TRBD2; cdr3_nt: TGTGCCAGTAGTCCGTCACTAGCGGGAGGGCCTGCTGGGGCCAACGTCCTGACTTTC; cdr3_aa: CASSPSLAGGPAGANVLTF
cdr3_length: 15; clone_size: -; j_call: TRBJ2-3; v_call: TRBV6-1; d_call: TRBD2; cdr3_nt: TGTGCCAGCAGTGAAGAAGCGGGAGGGCACGATACGCAGTATTTT; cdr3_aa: CASSEEAGGHDTQYF
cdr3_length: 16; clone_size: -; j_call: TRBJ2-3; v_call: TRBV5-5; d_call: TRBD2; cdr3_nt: TGTGCCAGCAGCTACCGCTTAGCGGGTGGGGCAGATACGCAGTATTTT; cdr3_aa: CASSYRLAGGADTQYF
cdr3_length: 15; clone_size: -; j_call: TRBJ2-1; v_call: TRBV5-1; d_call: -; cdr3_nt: TGCGCCAGCAGCCTAAGGTTACTAGTAAGTAATGAGCAGTTCTTC; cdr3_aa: CASSLRLLVSNEQFF
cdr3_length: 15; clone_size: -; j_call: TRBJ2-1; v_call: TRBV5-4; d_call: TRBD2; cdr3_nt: TGTGCCAGCAGCTCAAGCGGGGCCTCCTACAATGAGCAGTTCTTC; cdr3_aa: CASSSSGASYNEQFF
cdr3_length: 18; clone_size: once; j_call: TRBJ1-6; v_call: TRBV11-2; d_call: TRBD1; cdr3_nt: TGTGCCAGCAGCCCGCCGGGACAGTTAAGCTCCTATAATTCACCCCTCCACTTT; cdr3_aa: CASSPPGQLSSYNSPLHF
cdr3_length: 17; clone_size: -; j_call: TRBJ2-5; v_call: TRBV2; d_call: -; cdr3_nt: TGTGCCAGCAGTGAAGAGGTGTTGAGGGTGAGTCTGGAGACCCAGTACTTC; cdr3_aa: CASSEEVLRVSLETQYF
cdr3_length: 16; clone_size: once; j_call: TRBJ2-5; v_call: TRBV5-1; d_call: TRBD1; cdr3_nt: TGCGCCAGCAGCCCGGAGGGCAGGGGGCATCTGGAGACCCAGTACTTC; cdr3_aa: CASSPEGRGHLETQYF
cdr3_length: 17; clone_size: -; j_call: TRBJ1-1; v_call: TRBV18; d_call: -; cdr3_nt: TGTGCCAGCTCACCGCGGTTGCAGGGAAGAGGTGGGACTGAAGCTTTCTTT; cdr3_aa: CASSPRLQGRGGTEAFF
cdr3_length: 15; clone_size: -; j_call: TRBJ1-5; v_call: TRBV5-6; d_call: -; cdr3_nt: TGTGCCAGCAGCTGGGGACAAACCCCGGGACAGCCCCAGCATTTT; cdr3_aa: CASSWGQTPGQPQHF
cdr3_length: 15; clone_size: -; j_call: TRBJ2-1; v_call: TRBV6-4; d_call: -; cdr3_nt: TGTGCCAGCAGTGCGTCAGGGGAGTCTTACAATGAGCAGTTCTTC; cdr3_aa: CASSASGESYNEQFF
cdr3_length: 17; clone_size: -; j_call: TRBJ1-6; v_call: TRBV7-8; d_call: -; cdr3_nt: TGTGCCAGCAGCCCAGCGGGGGTGGCAGGAGGGAGTTCACCCCTCCACTTT; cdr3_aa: CASSPAGVAGGSSPLHF
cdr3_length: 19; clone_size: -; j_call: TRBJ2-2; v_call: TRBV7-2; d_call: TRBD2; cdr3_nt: TGTGCCAGCAGCTTAGGTGCGAGGGCTAGCGGGAGGACCGGCGGGGAGCTGTTTTTT; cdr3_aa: CASSLGARASGRTGGELFF
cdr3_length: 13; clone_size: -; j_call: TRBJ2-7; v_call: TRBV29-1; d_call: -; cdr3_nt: TGCAGCGTTGAGGGGACTGACCCCTACGAGCAGTACTTC; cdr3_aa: CSVEGTDPYEQYF
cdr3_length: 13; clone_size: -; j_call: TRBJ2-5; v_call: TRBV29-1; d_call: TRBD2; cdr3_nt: TGCAGCGTTGAGGGGACTAGCTGGGAGACCCAGTACTTC; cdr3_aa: CSVEGTSWETQYF
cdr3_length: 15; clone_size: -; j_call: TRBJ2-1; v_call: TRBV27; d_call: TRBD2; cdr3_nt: TGTGCCAGCACCTTACTAGCGGGATCTTTGAATGAGCAGTTCTTC; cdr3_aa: CASTLLAGSLNEQFF
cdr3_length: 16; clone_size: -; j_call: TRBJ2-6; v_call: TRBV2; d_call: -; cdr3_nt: TGTGCCAGCAATGGCAGGAAAAGCTCTGGGGCCAACGTCCTGACTTTC; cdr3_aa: CASNGRKSSGANVLTF